Listed here is a single T cell receptor beta chain. This clonotype has at least ten counts. Its cognate antigen has yet to be identified. Per-base quality was not reported, and no clone a single base away is much larger than it. Reading the label with the study, this specimen's time point is: newly diagnosed GD, antithyroid drugs for less than 3 months. For both TCR sequencing and RNA sequencing, RNA was extracted from PBMCs in TRIzol. The diagnosis of Graves' disease was made according to American Thyroid Association guidelines. The patients came from an endocrinology department in Xi'an, China. Each patient gave around 9.2 milliliters of peripheral blood, collected in an EDTA anticoagulant tube. PBMCs were isolated by Ficoll Paque Plus density gradient separation without further T cell sorting. An Agilent 2100 Bioanalyzer and agarose gel were used to check RNA quality, and a NanoDrop 2000 was used to measure RNA concentration.

This record belongs to a study of regulatory T cells in long-lasting Graves disease (dated by TCRdb to the early 2020s). For context, the study as a whole: In the newly diagnosed Graves' disease group, patients had been taking antithyroid drugs for less than 3 months. Persistent Graves' disease patients were compared with newly diagnosed Graves' disease patients by peripheral blood TCR sequencing and RNA sequencing. The study took place in China and was registered as a clinical trial. A total of roughly 35 samples were covered by TCR sequencing, comprising around 13 persistent and 20 or so newly diagnosed Graves' disease patients. The research as a whole found: Preferential use of TRBV28, TRBJ1-2 and TRBJ2-5 was observed in persistent disease, whereas TRBV20-1 and TRBJ2-1 were favored in newly diagnosed disease. As a limitation, the authors acknowledged that the small sample size may reduce accuracy. Peripheral blood alone was examined, since thyroid tissue, which constituted the primary lesion, could not be accessed. Compared with newly diagnosed patients, patients with persistent Graves' disease had lower TCR Shannon entropy and fewer highly expanded clones, which suggests clonal expansion. More public clonotypes were shared among persistent patients (more than 2,500) than among newly diagnosed patients (just under 1,000). Only the TCR beta chain was sequenced and analyzed.

The germline V gene provides CDR1 SGHNT and CDR2 YENEEA. The CDR3 covers 14 residues, taking in both the cysteine and the phenylalanine. The sequence is cut down to CDR3 DNA, 42 bases in frame from base 1. The junction shows trimming of 4 bases on V and 4 bases on J, and the gene matches do not reach 1 base of it. The library relied on multiplex PCR. Sequencing took place on an Illumina HiSeq 4000. TCR beta libraries were built with iRepertoire HTBI primers and Arm-PCR amplification of CDR3 regions. PCR products were gel purified before sequencing. The authors' analysis ran thus. A total of 62 TRBV and under 15 TRBJ segments were identified across samples and were used for gene usage analysis of CDR3 amino acid clonotypes. COPE and FqMerger were used to merge filtered high-quality paired reads into contigs. BLAST was used to align contigs to the IMGT TRBV, TRBD and TRBJ reference genes, and CDR3 was defined following IMGT. Any clonotype with a frequency above 0.1% was counted as a highly expanded clone. Shannon entropy served as the measure of repertoire diversity, while the Gini coefficient captured V-J evenness. A clonotype found in more than one individual was treated as public. Using fastp trimming at Q25 and MiXCR clonotype assembly, TCRdb reanalyzed the public sequencing data and kept in-frame beta chains. Every entry covers one CDR3 protein and lists the most common genes and DNA from its rows. TCRdb, not the original authors, processed these V and J calls. The sample table shows approximately 400,000 distinct CDR3 sequences, and 15% are seen once. In total, the top ten clones hold over 7.5% of the sample.

The data were also submitted as part of a second study, on T cells in Graves' hyperthyroidism and ophthalmopathy. As the second paper documents: Stable Graves' hyperthyroidism was defined as no progression to ophthalmopathy during 18 months of follow-up. Hyperthyroidism patients were newly diagnosed, had a disease duration of under 2 months, and were aged 18 to 65 years. Patients with uncontrolled infections, other autoimmune diseases, pregnancy or lactation were excluded. Clinical symptoms, serum thyroxine and TRAb, thyroid ultrasound, and orbital computed tomography formed the basis for the diagnoses. The first round of RT-PCR for the TCR CDR3 was performed with the HTBI primer set and the Qiagen OneStep RT-PCR kit. Most expanded thyroid clonotypes (frequency above 0.001) were also detected in blood, a finding suggesting that blood repertoires may reflect thyroid immune responses. A model built on a 13 V-J signature distinguished ophthalmopathy from stable hyperthyroidism, reaching about 88% sensitivity and about 81% specificity in cross-validation and 80%/75% in testing. In validation, the model predicted progression to ophthalmopathy with 60% to 71% sensitivity and 72% to 75% specificity, a median of 6.5 months before onset. TCR V-J signatures able to tell the groups apart were searched for in a discovery cohort of some 97 patients, of whom around 42 had Graves' ophthalmopathy and under 65 had stable Graves' hyperthyroidism. Prospective prediction of ophthalmopathy was tested in an independent validation cohort of 18 to 20 hyperthyroidism patients and around 16 patients who later progressed to ophthalmopathy. The approximately 98 discovery patients were randomly divided into training and test sets at a 7:3 ratio. In more than five Graves' hyperthyroidism patients, the study also compared T-cell repertoires from thyroid tissue with T-cell repertoires from blood. Following sampling, methimazole starting at 30 mg daily was given to hyperthyroidism patients, and high-dose intravenous methylprednisolone was given to ophthalmopathy patients. The libraries were constructed in a second round of multiplex PCR and then size-selected and purified. The libraries were sequenced on an Illumina HiSeq2000 using paired-end 100 bp reads. SOAPnuke was used to process the raw data, throwing out any read that contained adapters or uncalled bases, had a mean Phred below 15, or lacked an exact constant-primer or identifier match. High-quality paired reads were merged using COPE v1.2.5, and each unique nucleotide sequence was defined as a clonotype. Clonotypes were aligned to IMGT TRBV, TRBD and TRBJ reference segments using MiTCR v1.1. Analysis was restricted to V-J combinations with a frequency above 0.0001, which covered roughly 99% of repertoires. A TCS score was defined as the ratio of F50 (clonal expansion) to E x V (chaos), with BLOSUM62-based TCRdist applied between CDR3 peptides within each V-J. Welch's t-statistics and random forest reduced 450 to 600 V-J features to roughly 13, which were used in a naive Bayes classifier (R e1071). Sample size was not statistically predetermined, and blinding of investigators to group allocation was not performed. The paper describes TCR Vbeta CDR3 sequencing of about 140 peripheral blood samples, made up of roughly 45 ophthalmopathy patients, more than 70 hyperthyroidism patients and 17 progressor patients.

This TCR came from a middle-aged woman with Graves disease. Donor details come from another sample of the same person, matched by shared clones. This specimen was peripheral blood mononuclear cells (PBMCs), taken at new diagnosis, from a patient treated with antithyroid drugs. The V gene is TRBV11-3 and the J gene is TRBJ2-7, and TRBD2 aligns with 13 junction nucleotides. The CDR3 sequence is CASSSGLAGYEQYF. The DNA is as follows: TGTGCCAGCAGCTCGGGACTAGCGGGATACGAGCAGTACTTC.